This TCR beta chain stems from a study of T-cell memory formation after mild COVID-19. One entry per CDR3 protein, called by TCRdb with MiXCR from the 5' RACE reads. The data contain about 150,000 distinct CDR3 sequences, around a third of them singletons. As for this clonotype: What it binds is not known.

Overall study results and limits: A second wave expanding day 15 to 37 was CD4+-biased; contracting clones were balanced.

Looked up from germline, CDR1 is MDHEN and CDR2 is SYDVKM. This CDR3 has 15 amino acids. V lost 3 bases and J 0 bases, leaving 11 bases between the germline ends. V and J are TRBV28 and TRBJ1-1; D remains unclear. The TCR was taken from an adult woman who had mild COVID-19 (a few samples of this study predate the infection). Cell type and time point are not known. Sample: PBMCs or a T cell subset sorted from them (not recorded which). CDR3 loop: CASSLPAGMNTEAFF. CDR3 bases: TGTGCCAGCAGTTTGCCTGCCGGAATGAACACTGAAGCTTTCTTT. Supplemented by reference TRBV28 and TRBJ1-1, the full variable domain reads DVKVTQSSRYLVKRTGEKVFLECVQDMDHENMFWYRQDPGLGLRLIYFSYDVKMKEKGDIPEGYSVSREKKERFSLILESASTNQTSMYLCASSLPAGMNTEAFFGQGTRLTVV.